Below, 2 T cell receptor beta chains from the same sample are listed, as sequenced in a study of cytomegalovirus exposure and HLA in healthy donors. Both 60 Vbeta primers and 13 Jbeta primers went into the PCR. Libraries were prepared by immunoSEQ multiplex PCR; TCRdb keeps only in-frame clonotypes and omits some of them. In the table there are approximately 44,000 clones, 87% of which are singletons. Sequenced: PBMCs. All receptors come from a middle-aged woman in good health and CMV-seropositive.

The V call is TRBV19, the J call TRBJ2-7; D gene ambiguous. This CDR3 spans 16 amino acids. Germline loops: CDR1 LNHDA, CDR2 SQIVND (reference sequence). The germline V and J ends were trimmed by 2 bases and 0 bases, with 14 bases remaining between them. The CDR3 here is CASSITPTGNSYEQYF. The CDR3 DNA reads as TGTGCCAGTAGTATAACGCCGACTGGAAACTCCTACGAGCAGTACTTC.

DNA of the CDR3: TGTGCCAGCAGAATGATAGGGGGGGCGGATGAGCAGTTCTTC. Protein: CASRMIGGADEQFF. The chain combines TRBV6-6 with TRBJ2-1; tentatively, D is TRBD2 (7 bases). This CDR3 region has 14 residues. CDR1 and CDR2 (germline): MNHNY, SVGAGI (reference sequence). Between the trimmed V and J ends, which lost 6 bases and 8 bases, there was a span of 17 bases.